This T cell receptor beta chain was obtained from a study of blood T cell repertoires in COVID-19. Germline V gene lookup returns CDR1 GTSNPN and CDR2 SVGIG (reference sequence). Trimming took 4 bases from V and 4 from J; bases not matched to a gene: 6. The CDR3 is 14 residues long. Only in-frame clones appear in the TCRdb table, and some are missing; sequencing was by immunoSEQ multiplex PCR. The table shows about 68,000 clones, with 85% to 90% occurring only once. The TCR was taken from a man aged 45-65 years with acute or convalescent COVID-19. V and J are TRBV30 and TRBJ1-4; TRBD1 agrees at 7 bases. The material sequenced was peripheral blood. This CDR3 is CAWNPTGLNEKLFF. CDR3 DNA: TGTGCCTGGAATCCGACAGGGCTTAATGAAAAACTGTTTTTT.